These T cell receptor beta chains were read from a single sample in a study of blood T cell repertoires in COVID-19. Assay used: immunoSEQ multiplex PCR; TCRdb lists only in-frame clones, some missing. Altogether hundreds of thousands of clones are present, around nine tenths being singletons, with the ten largest covering about 2.9%. The sample consisted of peripheral blood. These receptors were collected from a man in his sixties with acute or convalescent COVID-19. Both conserved end residues are part of each CDR3. A D gene is named only where the DNA matches it firmly. Not every row has a clone size; where given, it reads once, few, many or a size class.

>-|TRBJ1-5|-|TRBV7-2
TGTGCCAGCAGCTCCTGGGAGGGGAGCAATCAGCCCCAGCATTTT
CASSSWEGSNQPQHF
>-|TRBJ2-2|TRBD2|TRBV4-1
TGCGCCAGCAGCCAAGTATTAATAGCGGGGGCCACCGGGGAGCTGTTTTTT
CASSQVLIAGATGELFF
>-|TRBJ2-7|-|TRBV9
TGTGCCAGCAGTCCCGGGGTCCTCACAGGGGAGCAGTACTTC
CASSPGVLTGEQYF
>-|TRBJ2-3|TRBD1|TRBV9
TGTGCCAGCAGCGTAGATGCAGGACAGGACACAGATACGCAGTATTTT
CASSVDAGQDTDTQYF
>-|TRBJ2-7|-|TRBV2
TGTGCCAGCAGTGAAGTGGCTGGCCACGAGCAGTACTTC
CASSEVAGHEQYF
>-|TRBJ1-3|TRBD1|TRBV6-1
TGTGCCAGCAGTGTCGCCCCCAGGGGGTTCGGAAACACCATATATTTT
CASSVAPRGFGNTIYF
>-|TRBJ2-1|TRBD2|TRBV7-2
TGTGCCAGCAGCCCCACCGGGGGGGTATACAATGAGCAGTTCTTC
CASSPTGGVYNEQFF
>-|TRBJ2-2|TRBD2|TRBV7-6
TGTGCCAGCAGCTTATACGCCGGGACTAGCGGGGGGCGGAACACCGGGGAGCTGTTTTTT
CASSLYAGTSGGRNTGELFF
>few|TRBJ1-6|-|TRBV5-4
TGTGCCAGCAGCTTGGACCAGTTCCAGCCCCTCCACTTT
CASSLDQFQPLHF
>-|TRBJ2-7|-|TRBV2
TGTGCCAGCAGTGCCGGGAAAAGCTACGAGCAGTACTTC
CASSAGKSYEQYF
>few|TRBJ1-5|-|TRBV11-2
TGTGCCAGCAGCGCCCGGGGCAATCAGCCCCAGCATTTT
CASSARGNQPQHF
>-|TRBJ1-1|TRBD1|TRBV28
TGTGCCAGCAGTTTAAACAGGGGGTACACTGAAGCTTTCTTT
CASSLNRGYTEAFF
>once|TRBJ1-5|-|TRBV3-1/TRBV3-2
TGTGCCAGCTCAGCTCCGGGTCAGCCCCAGCATTTT
CASSAPGQPQHF
>-|TRBJ2-5|TRBD1|TRBV7-9
TGTGCCAGCCACAAGCGGACAGGTTTTGGGGGAGTCCAAGAGACCCAGTACTTC
CASHKRTGFGGVQETQYF
>-|TRBJ2-2|-|TRBV28
TGTGCCAGCAGCAGGGTCCCCGGGGGGGAGCTGTTTTTT
CASSRVPGGELFF
>-|TRBJ1-6|-|TRBV7-3
TGTGCCAGCAGCTTAGGGGACTTTGGTTCACCCCTCCACTTT
CASSLGDFGSPLHF
>-|TRBJ2-3|TRBD2|TRBV4-3
TGCGCCAGCAGCCAGGGACTAGCGGGGATTCAAGATACGCAGTATTTT
CASSQGLAGIQDTQYF
>-|TRBJ2-2|-|TRBV5-6
TGTGCCAGCAGCTGGTATCGTACCACAGGAATAGGGGAGCTGTTTTTT
CASSWYRTTGIGELFF
>-|TRBJ2-7|-|TRBV18
TGTGCCAGCTCAATAAGACGGGGACAATTCGACGAGCAGTACTTC
CASSIRRGQFDEQYF
>-|TRBJ2-7|TRBD1|TRBV3-1/TRBV3-2
TGTGCCAGCAGCCCCCCCCGGGACAGTTCCTACGAGCAGTACTTC
CASSPPRDSSYEQYF
>-|TRBJ1-2|-|TRBV5-1
TGCGCCAGCAGCGCTGAGGGAAACTATGGCTACACCTTC
CASSAEGNYGYTF
>-|TRBJ1-2|-|TRBV4-2
TGTGCCAGCAGCCAAGACCCCGGTGATGGCTACACCTTC
CASSQDPGDGYTF
>-|TRBJ1-2|TRBD1|TRBV28
TGTGCCAGCAGTGGACGGGACAGAGTCTATGGCTACACCTTC
CASSGRDRVYGYTF
>-|TRBJ1-5|-|TRBV19
TGTGCCAGTAGTATGGGAGGGACTTGGAGCAATCAGCCCCAGCATTTT
CASSMGGTWSNQPQHF
>-|TRBJ2-3|-|TRBV5-1
TGCGCCAGCAGGATTCCGGACTCGAATACGCAGTATTTT
CASRIPDSNTQYF
>-|TRBJ2-7|-|TRBV29-1
TGCAGCGTACAGGGCGCAGGGAGCCCCTACGAGCAGTACTTC
CSVQGAGSPYEQYF
>-|TRBJ2-2|TRBD1|TRBV9
TGTGCCAGCAGGGAGACAGGGACCACCGGGGAGCTGTTTTTT
CASRETGTTGELFF
>-|TRBJ2-5|TRBD1|TRBV5-5
TGTGCCAGCAGCTTACAGGGGGAAGAGACCCAGTACTTC
CASSLQGEETQYF
>-|TRBJ1-5|-|TRBV6-1
TGTGCCAGCAGTGAACCCCGGGTCAATCAGCCCCAGCATTTT
CASSEPRVNQPQHF
>-|TRBJ2-1|TRBD2|TRBV7-3
TGTGCCAGCAGCCCGGCCGGGACTACGGGCAATGAGCAGTTCTTC
CASSPAGTTGNEQFF
>-|TRBJ2-2|TRBD1|TRBV18
TGTGCCAGCTCACCACCAGACAGGGGGCGGAATACCGGGGAGCTGTTTTTT
CASSPPDRGRNTGELFF
>-|TRBJ1-6|-|TRBV28
TGTGCCAGCAGTTTATGGGCCAGCGGTTCACCCCTCCACTTT
CASSLWASGSPLHF
>-|TRBJ1-2|-|TRBV30
TGTGCCTGGAGATATCGGACAGTAAGCACCTTC
CAWRYRTVSTF
>-|TRBJ2-3|-|TRBV3-1/TRBV3-2
TGTGCCAGCAGCCAAGGCGGCAGGGCTAGGGCAGATACGCAGTATTTT
CASSQGGRARADTQYF
>-|TRBJ1-1|-|TRBV5-1
TGCGCCAGCGGATCTGGGGCAGGGAACACTGAAGCTTTCTTT
CASGSGAGNTEAFF
>few|TRBJ2-2|-|TRBV6-2/TRBV6-3
TGTGCCAGCAGCTTAAGCCCCACCGGGGAGCTGTTTTTT
CASSLSPTGELFF
>-|TRBJ2-7|-|TRBV6-5
TGTGCCAGCAGTTACTCGTACCCAGCGACCTACGAGCAGTACTTC
CASSYSYPATYEQYF
>-|TRBJ1-1|TRBD1|TRBV5-8
TGTGCCAGCAGCTTGGTACAGGGGTACACTGAAGCTTTCTTT
CASSLVQGYTEAFF
>once|TRBJ1-1|-|TRBV5-1
TGCGCCAGCAGCGGGGGCCGTTCAACCGGTGAAGCTTTCTTT
CASSGGRSTGEAFF
>-|TRBJ1-1|TRBD1|TRBV5-8
TGTGCCAGCAGCTCGGGGCAGGGGGCGTTCACTGAAGCTTTCTTT
CASSSGQGAFTEAFF
>once|TRBJ1-2|-|TRBV19
TGTGCCAGTAGTATAGAGGCGGTTCGCGCGGGTGGCTACACCTTC
CASSIEAVRAGGYTF
>-|TRBJ1-6|TRBD1|TRBV18
TGTGCCAGCTCCCCCGGGACAGGAAATTCACCCCTCCACTTT
CASSPGTGNSPLHF
>-|TRBJ1-6|-|TRBV19
TGTGCCGTGGGGGAGGCCTATAATTCACCCCTCCACTTT
CAVGEAYNSPLHF
>-|TRBJ2-2|-|TRBV6-5
TGTGCCAGCAGATCGACATGGAACACCGGGGAGCTGTTTTTT
CASRSTWNTGELFF
>-|TRBJ1-1|-|TRBV7-3
TGTGCCAGCAGCTTGGACAGCACCCCAACCACTGAAGCTTTCTTT
CASSLDSTPTTEAFF
>-|TRBJ1-1|-|TRBV5-1
TGCGCCAGCAGCCTCGCCGCAGGGAGGACTGAAGCTTTCTTT
CASSLAAGRTEAFF
>-|TRBJ2-7|TRBD2|TRBV7-9
TGTGCCAGCAGCAGACTAGCGGGGGCCCCCTACGAGCAGTACTTC
CASSRLAGAPYEQYF
>-|TRBJ1-4|-|TRBV18
TGTGCCAGCTCACCGAACCCGGGACACCTCAATGAAAAACTGTTTTTT
CASSPNPGHLNEKLFF
>-|TRBJ2-7|-|TRBV3-1/TRBV3-2
TGTGCCAGCAGCCAAGATGCGAGGGTAGGCGAGCAGTACTTC
CASSQDARVGEQYF
>many|TRBJ1-3|TRBD1|TRBV25-1
TGTGCCAGCAGTGAGGACAGGGGATTAACTGGAAACACCATATATTTT
CASSEDRGLTGNTIYF
>once|TRBJ2-7|TRBD1|TRBV5-6
TGTGCCAGCAGCCGAGACAGGGGGTCCCCCCTTTACGAGCAGTACTTC
CASSRDRGSPLYEQYF
>-|TRBJ2-7|-|TRBV7-2
TGTGCCAGCAGCTTAGAACTCGGGTACTACGAGCAGTACTTC
CASSLELGYYEQYF
>once|TRBJ2-4|TRBD2|TRBV7-3
TGTGCCAGCAGCTTAATGGTCCTGGCGGGGGAAAACATTCAGTACTTC
CASSLMVLAGENIQYF
>once|TRBJ1-5|TRBD1|TRBV6-6
TGTGCCAGCAGAGCTCCGGGACAGGGGGCGAATCAGCCCCAGCATTTT
CASRAPGQGANQPQHF
>-|TRBJ2-5|-|TRBV7-8
TGTGCCAGCAGGATTCTAGCGTCGGTGGGGCAAGAGACCCAGTACTTC
CASRILASVGQETQYF